These 12 T cell receptor beta chains were sequenced from one sample in a study of T-cell memory formation after mild COVID-19. One entry per CDR3 protein results from TCRdb running MiXCR on the 5' RACE reads. The profile shows around 340,000 distinct CDR3 sequences, approximately 15% of them singletons. Sequencing was done on a sample of PBMCs or a T cell subset sorted from them (not recorded which). The receptors originated from a man younger than 30 who had mild COVID-19 (a few samples of this study predate the infection). Cell type and time point are not known.

This chain connects TRBV5-6 to TRBJ2-7; a weak D match, TRBD2 (6 bases). Trimming pared 4 bases from V and 3 bases from J, leaving 14 bases between. Germline V gene data show CDR1 as SGHDT and CDR2 as YYEEEE. CDR3 length equals 14 residues. CDR3 coding DNA: TGTGCCAGCAGCCTCGGGACTCCTTTCTACGAGCAGTACTTC. It specifies CASSLGTPFYEQYF.

This chain joins TRBV5-4 and TRBJ2-3; 14 bases fit TRBD2. V was clipped by 7 bases and J by 4 bases; unmatched bases: 5. CDR1 and CDR2 (germline): SGHNT, YYREEE (reference sequence). The CDR3 covers 15 residues. CDR3 nucleotides: TGTGCCAGCTCCCGGACTAGCGGGGGGCCAGATACGCAGTATTTT. Its translation: CASSRTSGGPDTQYF. The full variable domain, in which reference TRBV5-4 and TRBJ2-3 provide the parts outside the CDR3, is ETGVTQSPTHLIKTRGQQVTLRCSSQSGHNTVSWYQQALGQGPQFIFQYYREEENGRGNFPPRFSGLQFPNYSSELNVNALELDDSALYLCASSRTSGGPDTQYFGPGTRLTVL.

The gene calls are TRBV5-1 and TRBJ2-4; D is ambiguous. The CDR3 sequence is 15 residues long. Trimming removed 6 bases at V and 5 bases at J, with 18 bases between. Germline CDR1 SGHRS, CDR2 YFSETQ. The CDR3 region is CASKRSLISENIQYF. CDR3 DNA: TGCGCCAGCAAGAGGTCCCTCATTAGTGAAAACATTCAGTACTTC.

This clonotype was seen more than once but under ten times. The chain recombines TRBV20-1 with TRBJ1-3; D gene unclear. Germline CDR1 DFQATT, CDR2 SNEGSKA (reference sequence). The CDR3 loop spans 14 amino acids. Trimming took off 3 bases at V and 2 bases at J, with 11 bases between the two ends. The CDR3 loop is CSARNILTGNTIYF. The DNA of the CDR3 is TGCAGTGCTAGGAACATCCTCACTGGAAACACCATATATTTT.

This sequence joins TRBV27 and TRBJ1-2; the match to TRBD1 covers 7 bases. V dropped 6 bases and J dropped 6; count of bases not matched to a gene: 10. CDR1 and CDR2 from the germline V gene are MNHEY and SMNVEV (reference sequence). The CDR3 has 14 amino acids. CDR3 bases: TGTGCCAGCAGCCCGGCCGACAGGGTACATGGCTACACCTTC. Amino acid sequence: CASSPADRVHGYTF.

V is TRBV15 and J is TRBJ1-3; D call uncertain. The germline CDR1 and CDR2 sequences are LNHNV and YYDKDF (reference sequence). Trimming took off 0 bases at V and 4 bases at J, with 10 bases between the two ends. CDR3 length: 15 amino acids. The CDR3 coding sequence is TGTGCCACCAGCAGAGATCACGCACGGGGAAACACCATATATTTT. Protein product: CATSRDHARGNTIYF.

The chain recombines TRBV7-9 with TRBJ2-1; 8 nucleotides align to TRBD2. V lost 4 bases and J lost 8; bases outside the gene matches: 7. The CDR3 loop spans 14 amino acids. The germline V gene encodes CDR1 SEHNR and CDR2 FQNEAQ (reference sequence). DNA of the CDR3: TGTGCCAGCAGCTCCGCGGGGGGTCCGGATGAGCAGTTCTTC. This gives the protein CASSSAGGPDEQFF.

The rearrangement links TRBV30 to TRBJ2-1, with TRBD1 matching over 11 bases. After removal of 1 base from V and 13 bases from J, the junction contained 15 bases not matched to a gene. CDR3 length: 16 amino acids. Per the germline V gene, CDR1 is GTSNPN and CDR2 is SVGIG (reference sequence). The CDR3 DNA sequence: TGTGCCTGGAGTGCTAAGGACAGGGGGCGCGGTTTTGGACAGTTCTTC. It encodes CAWSAKDRGRGFGQFF.

This clonotype has more than one count but fewer than ten. The rearrangement uses TRBV28 and TRBJ2-7; D possibly corresponds to TRBD2 (7 bases). Germline loops: CDR1 MDHEN, CDR2 SYDVKM. With 2 bases removed from V and 9 bases from J, the gap between germline ends came to 17 bases. The CDR3 runs to 14 residues. CDR3 DNA: TGTGCCAGCAGTTTAATCCGGCGGGGGCCAGCGCAGTACGTC. Translated, it gives CASSLIRRGPAQYV.

The chain links TRBV14 to TRBJ2-2, with TRBD1 matching 12 bases. The CDR3 sequence is 19 residues long. CDR1 is SGHDN and CDR2 is FVKESK in the germline V gene. J gave up 0 bases and V 3 bases, and 8 bases lay outside the gene matches. The CDR3 DNA is TGTGCCAGCAGCCAGAGGGACAGGGGGCAAACCTCGAACACCGGGGAGCTGTTTTTT. This encodes CASSQRDRGQTSNTGELFF.

The rearrangement uses TRBV5-1 and TRBJ1-6, with D perhaps matching TRBD1 (5 bases). V shed 4 bases and J shed 14 bases, with 19 bases lying between them. CDR3 size: 14 residues. Germline loops: CDR1 SGHRS, CDR2 YFSETQ. The CDR3 DNA reads TGCGCCAGCAGCATAACAGGACCCTTTCAGACCCTCCACTTT. Amino acid sequence: CASSITGPFQTLHF.

The V and J genes are TRBV20-1 and TRBJ2-1, with 8 positions matching TRBD2. With V trimmed by 0 bases and J by 0 bases, 4 bases remained unmatched. CDR3 size: 16 residues. Germline V gives CDR1 DFQATT, CDR2 SNEGSKA (reference sequence). The CDR3 region is CSARDIAGSSYNEQFF. The CDR3 DNA reads TGCAGTGCTAGAGATATAGCGGGGAGCTCCTACAATGAGCAGTTCTTC.